This note documents a single T cell receptor beta chain sequence. Those enrolled, adults aged roughly 18 to 89 years, came from 20 to 25 US areas. The CDR3 length is 15 residues. V was shortened by 0 bases and J by 0 bases, with 10 bases between the two germline ends. Germline CDR1 and CDR2: SGDLS and YYNGEE. These data come from a study of blood T cell repertoires in COVID-19. Study background: Sample material is recorded as cDNA or gDNA derived from T cells, B-cell-depleted T cells, or PBMCs.

Here immunoSEQ multiplex PCR was the method, and the copy in TCRdb shows in-frame clones only, minus some. The sample records approximately 470,000 clones, approximately 90% being singletons. The TCR was taken from a young woman who had recovered from COVID-19. The sample consisted of PBMCs or T cells enriched from blood (not recorded which). The chain is built from TRBV9 and TRBJ2-7; D is unclear. For the CDR3, the DNA is TGTGCCAGCAGCGTAGAAGCACTGCCCTCCTACGAGCAGTACTTC. Translating it yields CASSVEALPSYEQYF.